What follows describes a single TCR beta chain. No antigen is known for it. These data are taken from a study of blood T cells in healthy people across ages. The study's findings and limits: The fall in TCR beta diversity per million T cells was roughly linear with age.

The V segment lost 4 bases and the J segment 0 bases; nucleotides outside the gene matches: 16. Germline assignment: CDR1 SGHAT and CDR2 FQNNGV. CDR3 length equals 20 residues. The authors ran a second PCR of 7 to 11 cycles using a sample-barcoded 5' primer and a J-beta primer mix. TCRdb processed the 5' RACE reads anew with MiXCR; each CDR3 protein has one entry. Of some 1.4 million distinct CDR3 sequences listed, around 42% are singletons. This chain uses TRBV11-2 with TRBJ2-1; TRBD2 matches at 9 bases. The sequenced sample was blood. This TCR derives from a woman aged 18-35 years in good health. CDR3 amino acids: CASSWVLEVAGASSYNEQFF. The CDR3 DNA follows: TGTGCCAGCAGCTGGGTCCTCGAGGTAGCGGGGGCGAGCTCCTACAATGAGCAGTTCTTC.